The clone carrying this TCR beta chain has only one observation. Its antigen is not identified. Samples came from axillary lymph nodes draining the breast cancer. This entry is derived from a study of breast tumors, draining lymph nodes, adjacent tissues. Study conclusions and caveats: Most tumor T cells seemingly derive from lymph node, then expand in tumor. Tumor T cell lymph node origin was a supported hypothesis, not proven.

The ends were cut back, 4 bases at V and 4 bases at J, with 17 bases in the middle. The CDR3 contains 15 residues. From germline, CDR1 is SGDLS and CDR2 YYNGEE. TCRdb re-analysed the multiplex PCR reads in MiXCR, keeping a single row per CDR3 protein. Among around 130,000 distinct CDR3 sequences listed, roughly 33% were seen once. Sequencing was carried out using axillary lymph node tissue. This chain joins TRBV9 and TRBJ1-2; D is perhaps TRBD1 (5 bases). The clonotype comes from a female donor with breast cancer. Some clones in this sample may be carry-over from other donors' samples. The CDR3 protein is CASSPRVAGGYGYTF. In DNA form, the CDR3 reads TGTGCCAGCAGCCCTCGGGTAGCGGGGGGCTATGGCTACACCTTC.